This is a list of T cell receptor beta chains from one sample in a study of blood T cell repertoires in COVID-19. Repertoires were generated with immunoSEQ multiplex PCR, while TCRdb's copy carries only in-frame clones and drops some. In the table there are roughly 250,000 clones, roughly 82% of which are singletons. Sequencing was done on a sample of peripheral blood. The receptors come from a woman of 80 years or more with active or convalescent COVID-19. CDR3s include the opening cysteine and the closing phenylalanine or tryptophan. Each record gives: V gene, clone size, D gene, J gene, CDR3 DNA, CDR3 protein. The D gene is left open where the match is weak. Not every row has a clone size; where given, it reads once, few, many or a size class.

V gene: TRBV5-1
clone size: NA
D gene: TRBD1
J gene: TRBJ1-1
CDR3 DNA: TGCGCCAGCAGCTTGGCTGGGCAGGGGGCGGTGAACACTGAAGCTTTCTTT
CDR3 protein: CASSLAGQGAVNTEAFF

V gene: TRBV7-9
clone size: NA
D gene: TRBD1
J gene: TRBJ1-1
CDR3 DNA: TGTGCCAGCAGCTTTACGACAGGGTTGGCTACTGAAGCTTTCTTT
CDR3 protein: CASSFTTGLATEAFF

V gene: TRBV28
clone size: NA
D gene: NA
J gene: TRBJ1-2
CDR3 DNA: TGTGCCAGCAGTTTCCTCGACTATGGCTACACCTTC
CDR3 protein: CASSFLDYGYTF

V gene: TRBV27
clone size: NA
D gene: NA
J gene: TRBJ2-3
CDR3 DNA: TGTGCCAGCAGTCAAGGACAAGGCAGAGATACGCAGTATTTT
CDR3 protein: CASSQGQGRDTQYF

V gene: TRBV29-1
clone size: NA
D gene: NA
J gene: TRBJ1-2
CDR3 DNA: TGCAGCGTTGCTCTTGTTTTTGATGCAGGGGTCTATGGCTACACCTTC
CDR3 protein: CSVALVFDAGVYGYTF

V gene: TRBV2
clone size: NA
D gene: NA
J gene: TRBJ1-6
CDR3 DNA: TGTGCCAGCAGTGAAGCAACAGCTAATTCACCCCTCCACTTT
CDR3 protein: CASSEATANSPLHF

V gene: TRBV6-5
clone size: NA
D gene: NA
J gene: TRBJ1-5
CDR3 DNA: TGTGCCAGCTCCGACCGGGGGGGCAATCAGCCCCAGCATTTT
CDR3 protein: CASSDRGGNQPQHF

V gene: TRBV18
clone size: few
D gene: NA
J gene: TRBJ1-1
CDR3 DNA: TGTGCCAGCTCAGGGGCACGTTACACTGAAGCTTTCTTT
CDR3 protein: CASSGARYTEAFF

V gene: TRBV5-4
clone size: NA
D gene: TRBD1
J gene: TRBJ2-7
CDR3 DNA: TGTGCCAGCAGCCGAGGACAGGGTTACGAGCAGTACTTC
CDR3 protein: CASSRGQGYEQYF

V gene: TRBV4-1
clone size: NA
D gene: NA
J gene: TRBJ1-1
CDR3 DNA: TGCGCCAGCAGCGAGCAGCGGGACAATTATGAAGCTTTCTTT
CDR3 protein: CASSEQRDNYEAFF

V gene: TRBV5-6
clone size: NA
D gene: NA
J gene: TRBJ2-7
CDR3 DNA: TGTGCCAGCAGCCTAGGGGAGGTCCACGAGCAGTACTTC
CDR3 protein: CASSLGEVHEQYF

V gene: TRBV30
clone size: NA
D gene: NA
J gene: TRBJ1-2
CDR3 DNA: TGTGCCTGGAGTGTACAGGCGAACTATGGCTACACCTTC
CDR3 protein: CAWSVQANYGYTF

V gene: TRBV11-2
clone size: NA
D gene: NA
J gene: TRBJ1-3
CDR3 DNA: TGTGCCAGCAGCTTAGCGCTAACTAACACCATATATTTT
CDR3 protein: CASSLALTNTIYF

V gene: TRBV5-1
clone size: NA
D gene: TRBD1
J gene: TRBJ2-6
CDR3 DNA: TGCGCCAGCAGCAACCGACAGGGTTTTAACAGTCTAAACGTCCTGACTTTC
CDR3 protein: CASSNRQGFNSLNVLTF

V gene: TRBV2
clone size: NA
D gene: TRBD1
J gene: TRBJ1-2
CDR3 DNA: TGTGCCAGCAGTGATGGACAGGGAGGCTATGGCTACACCTTC
CDR3 protein: CASSDGQGGYGYTF

V gene: TRBV5-1
clone size: few
D gene: NA
J gene: TRBJ1-1
CDR3 DNA: TGCGCCAGCAGCTTGGGACAGGCGAACACTGAAGCTTTCTTT
CDR3 protein: CASSLGQANTEAFF

V gene: TRBV7-9
clone size: NA
D gene: NA
J gene: TRBJ1-3
CDR3 DNA: TGTGCCAGCCTCTTGGGGGCAGGAAACACCATATATTTT
CDR3 protein: CASLLGAGNTIYF

V gene: TRBV7-9
clone size: NA
D gene: NA
J gene: TRBJ1-1
CDR3 DNA: TGTGCCAGCAGCCTCCGGGAGGGAAACACTGAAGCTTTCTTT
CDR3 protein: CASSLREGNTEAFF

V gene: TRBV2
clone size: NA
D gene: NA
J gene: TRBJ2-1
CDR3 DNA: TGTGCCAGCAGTGGCGGGGCCCTCGGGGAGCAGTTCTTC
CDR3 protein: CASSGGALGEQFF

V gene: TRBV3-1/TRBV3-2
clone size: NA
D gene: TRBD1
J gene: TRBJ1-1
CDR3 DNA: TGTGCCAGCAAAAGACAGGGAGGCACTGAAGCTTTCTTT
CDR3 protein: CASKRQGGTEAFF

V gene: TRBV4-2
clone size: NA
D gene: TRBD1
J gene: TRBJ1-5
CDR3 DNA: TGTGCCAGCAGCTTAGGGACAGGGTGGGATCAGCCCCAGCATTTT
CDR3 protein: CASSLGTGWDQPQHF

V gene: TRBV7-9
clone size: NA
D gene: TRBD2
J gene: TRBJ2-3
CDR3 DNA: TGTGCCAGCAGCCAGGGACTATTTGCAGATACGCAGTATTTT
CDR3 protein: CASSQGLFADTQYF

V gene: TRBV10-1
clone size: NA
D gene: NA
J gene: TRBJ2-7
CDR3 DNA: TGCGCCAGCAGTGATAACTACGAGCAGTACTTC
CDR3 protein: CASSDNYEQYF

V gene: TRBV5-1
clone size: few
D gene: NA
J gene: TRBJ2-5
CDR3 DNA: TGCGCCAGCAGCTTGTTGTTCGCAGGGCAAGAGACCCAGTACTTC
CDR3 protein: CASSLLFAGQETQYF

V gene: TRBV1
clone size: NA
D gene: NA
J gene: TRBJ1-4
CDR3 DNA: TGCACCAGCAGCCTAAGGACGACAGCTTTTAATGAAAAACTGTTTTTT
CDR3 protein: CTSSLRTTAFNEKLFF

V gene: TRBV14
clone size: NA
D gene: NA
J gene: TRBJ1-3
CDR3 DNA: TGTGCCAGCAGCCAAGACATCTCTGGAAACACCATATATTTT
CDR3 protein: CASSQDISGNTIYF

V gene: TRBV19
clone size: NA
D gene: NA
J gene: TRBJ2-7
CDR3 DNA: TGTGCCAGTAGTATGGTCGGCTCCTACGAGCAGTACTTC
CDR3 protein: CASSMVGSYEQYF

V gene: TRBV6-2/TRBV6-3
clone size: NA
D gene: TRBD1
J gene: TRBJ2-1
CDR3 DNA: TGTGCCAGCAGTGGGACAGTTTCCTACAATGAGCAGTTCTTC
CDR3 protein: CASSGTVSYNEQFF

V gene: TRBV7-9
clone size: once
D gene: TRBD2
J gene: TRBJ2-7
CDR3 DNA: TGTGCCAGCAGCTCTGCGGGGGGGGCATGGCAGTACTTC
CDR3 protein: CASSSAGGAWQYF

V gene: TRBV5-1
clone size: NA
D gene: TRBD1
J gene: TRBJ2-1
CDR3 DNA: TGCGCCAGCAGCGCCGGGACAGGGGGCTACAATGAGCAGTTCTTC
CDR3 protein: CASSAGTGGYNEQFF

V gene: TRBV10-1
clone size: NA
D gene: NA
J gene: TRBJ1-2
CDR3 DNA: TGCGCCAGCAGTGCTACAGGGTTCTATGGCTACACCTTC
CDR3 protein: CASSATGFYGYTF

V gene: TRBV5-4
clone size: NA
D gene: NA
J gene: TRBJ1-1
CDR3 DNA: TGTGCCAGCAGCTTGGACACCAACACTGAAGCTTTCTTT
CDR3 protein: CASSLDTNTEAFF